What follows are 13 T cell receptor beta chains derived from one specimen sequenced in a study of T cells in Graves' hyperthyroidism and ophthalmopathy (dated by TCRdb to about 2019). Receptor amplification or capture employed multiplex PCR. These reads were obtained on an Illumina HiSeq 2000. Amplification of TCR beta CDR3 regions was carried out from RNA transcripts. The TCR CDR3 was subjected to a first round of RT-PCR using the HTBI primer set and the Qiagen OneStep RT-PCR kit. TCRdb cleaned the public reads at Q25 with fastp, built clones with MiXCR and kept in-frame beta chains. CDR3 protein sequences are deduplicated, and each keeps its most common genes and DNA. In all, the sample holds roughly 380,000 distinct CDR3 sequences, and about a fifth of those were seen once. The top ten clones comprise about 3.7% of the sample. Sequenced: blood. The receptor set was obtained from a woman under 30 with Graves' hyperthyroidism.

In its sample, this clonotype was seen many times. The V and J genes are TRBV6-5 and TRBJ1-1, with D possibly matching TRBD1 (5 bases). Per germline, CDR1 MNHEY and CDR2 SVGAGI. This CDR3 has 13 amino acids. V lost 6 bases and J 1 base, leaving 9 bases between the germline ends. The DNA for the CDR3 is TGTGCCAGCAGACTTACAGGGAACACTGAAGCTTTCTTT. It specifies CASRLTGNTEAFF.

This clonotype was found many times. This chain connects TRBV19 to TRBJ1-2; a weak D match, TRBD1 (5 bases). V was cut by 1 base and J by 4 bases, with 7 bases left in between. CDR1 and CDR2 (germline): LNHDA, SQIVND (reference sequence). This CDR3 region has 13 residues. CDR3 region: CASSIAGGYGYTF. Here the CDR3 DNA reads TGTGCCAGTAGTATAGCCGGGGGCTATGGCTACACCTTC.

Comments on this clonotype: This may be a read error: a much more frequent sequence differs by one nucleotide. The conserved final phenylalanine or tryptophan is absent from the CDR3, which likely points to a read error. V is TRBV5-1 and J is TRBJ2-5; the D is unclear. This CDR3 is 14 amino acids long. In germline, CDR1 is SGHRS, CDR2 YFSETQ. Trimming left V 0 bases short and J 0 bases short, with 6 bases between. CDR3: CASSLASDQETQYL. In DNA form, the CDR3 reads TGCGCCAGCAGCTTGGCTTCAGACCAAGAGACCCAGTACCTC.

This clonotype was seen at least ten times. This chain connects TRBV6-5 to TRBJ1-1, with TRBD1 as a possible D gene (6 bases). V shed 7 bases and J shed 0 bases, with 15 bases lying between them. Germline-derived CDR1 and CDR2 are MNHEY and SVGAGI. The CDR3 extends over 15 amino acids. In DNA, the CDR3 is TGTGCCAGCACATCCCAGGGGAATTTGAACACTGAAGCTTTCTTT. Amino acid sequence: CASTSQGNLNTEAFF.

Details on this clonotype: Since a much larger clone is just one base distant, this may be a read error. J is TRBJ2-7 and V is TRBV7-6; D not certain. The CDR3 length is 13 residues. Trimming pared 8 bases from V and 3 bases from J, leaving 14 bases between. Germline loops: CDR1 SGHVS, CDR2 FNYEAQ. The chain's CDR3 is CASSFRPDYEQYV. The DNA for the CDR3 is TGTGCCAGCTCGTTTCGGCCGGACTACGAGCAGTACGTC.

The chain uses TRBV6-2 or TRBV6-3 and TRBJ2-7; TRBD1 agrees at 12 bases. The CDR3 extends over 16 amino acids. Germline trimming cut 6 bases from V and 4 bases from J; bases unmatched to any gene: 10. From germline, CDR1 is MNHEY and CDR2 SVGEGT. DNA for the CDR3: TGTGCCAGCAGCTTTGGGACAGGGGGCGTGAGTTACGAGCAGTACTTC. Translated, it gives CASSFGTGGVSYEQYF.

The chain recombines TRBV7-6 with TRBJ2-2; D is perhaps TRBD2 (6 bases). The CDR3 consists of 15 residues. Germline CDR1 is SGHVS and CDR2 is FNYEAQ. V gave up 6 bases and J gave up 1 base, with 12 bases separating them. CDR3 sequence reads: CASRPTRMNTGELFF. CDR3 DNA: TGTGCCAGCAGACCGACTAGAATGAACACCGGGGAGCTGTTTTTT.

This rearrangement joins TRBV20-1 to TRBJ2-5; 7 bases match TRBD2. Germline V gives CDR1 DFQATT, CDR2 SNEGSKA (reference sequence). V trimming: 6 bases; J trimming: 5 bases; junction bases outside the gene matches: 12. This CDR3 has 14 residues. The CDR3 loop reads CSAPWGGTKETQYF. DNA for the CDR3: TGCAGTGCCCCCTGGGGAGGGACGAAGGAGACCCAGTACTTC.

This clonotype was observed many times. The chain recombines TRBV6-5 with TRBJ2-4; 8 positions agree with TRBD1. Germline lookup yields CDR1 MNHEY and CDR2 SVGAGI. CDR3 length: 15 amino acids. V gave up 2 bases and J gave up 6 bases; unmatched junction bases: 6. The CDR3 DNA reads TGTGCCAGCAGTTACACAACAGGGGGGAGAAACATTCAGTACTTC. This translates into CASSYTTGGRNIQYF.

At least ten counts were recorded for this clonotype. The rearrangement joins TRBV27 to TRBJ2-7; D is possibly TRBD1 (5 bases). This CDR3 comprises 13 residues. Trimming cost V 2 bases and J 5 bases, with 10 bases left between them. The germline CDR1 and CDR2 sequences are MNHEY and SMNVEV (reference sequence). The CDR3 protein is CASSLKGVNEQYF. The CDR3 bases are TGTGCCAGCAGTTTAAAAGGGGTCAACGAGCAGTACTTC.

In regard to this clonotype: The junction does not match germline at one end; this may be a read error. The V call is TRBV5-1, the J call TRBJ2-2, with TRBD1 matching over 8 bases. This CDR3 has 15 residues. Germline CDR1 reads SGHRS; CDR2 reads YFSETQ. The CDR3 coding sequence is TGCACCAGCAGCTTGACAGGGGCCGAGACCGGGGAGCTGTTTTTT. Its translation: CTSSLTGAETGELFF.

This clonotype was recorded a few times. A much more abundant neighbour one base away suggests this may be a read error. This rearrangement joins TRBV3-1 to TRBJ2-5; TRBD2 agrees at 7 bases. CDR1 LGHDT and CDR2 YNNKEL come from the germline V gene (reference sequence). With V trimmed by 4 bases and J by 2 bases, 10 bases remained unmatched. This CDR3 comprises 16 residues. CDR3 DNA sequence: TGTGCCAGCAGCCTAGCTAGCGGCTCAGGACAAGAGACCCAGTACTTC. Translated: CASSLASGSGQETQYF.

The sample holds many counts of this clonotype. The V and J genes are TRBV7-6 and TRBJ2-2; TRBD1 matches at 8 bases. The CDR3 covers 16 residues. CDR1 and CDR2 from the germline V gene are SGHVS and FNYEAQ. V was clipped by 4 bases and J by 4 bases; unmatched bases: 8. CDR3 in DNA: TGTGCCAGCAGCTCAATGGGACAGGCGGGCACCGGGGAGCTGTTTTTT. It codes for CASSSMGQAGTGELFF.